This T cell receptor beta chain is from a study of cytomegalovirus exposure and HLA in healthy donors. For the study at large: The approximately 680 first-cohort repertoires and the approximately 110 validation repertoires shared the same platform, a later analysis reported. Study-wide findings and caveats: Subsequent analysis showed first-cohort TCR clusters tending to co-occur in approximately 120 validation repertoires. A few chains linked to CMV were shown in vitro to be specific for CMV antigens. Diagnosis of cytomegalovirus status made by the classifier reportedly showed high specificity and sensitivity.

Assay: immunoSEQ multiplex PCR; the TCRdb copy retains only in-frame clones and omits some. Among 180,000 or so clones listed, approximately 86% were seen once. This clone was counted a few times. Its antigen is not known. The germline V and J ends were trimmed by 7 bases and 5 bases, with 12 bases remaining between them. Germline V gene lookup returns CDR1 SNHLY and CDR2 FYNNEI. This CDR3 comprises 12 residues. This sequence joins TRBV2 and TRBJ2-7; no clear D. This receptor was identified in a man younger than 35 in good health and CMV-seropositive. The material sequenced was PBMCs. Here the CDR3 reads CASIYSRDEQYF. CDR3 nucleotide sequence: TGTGCCAGCATTTATTCTAGAGACGAGCAGTACTTC.